This T cell receptor beta chain was captured in a study of blood T cell repertoires in COVID-19. As for the study in general: The cDNA or gDNA used as material had been derived from T cells, B-cell-depleted T cells, or PBMCs.

Two negative PCRs, clearance, or symptom resolution had been documented for recovered Cohort 3 donors. Trimming took 5 bases from V and 5 from J, leaving 9 bases between them. The germline gives CDR1 SGHAT, CDR2 FQNNGV. The CDR3 runs 13 residues. In the original analysis: Estimation of nucleated cell counts was performed using reference gene primer amplification. Libraries were prepared by immunoSEQ multiplex PCR; TCRdb keeps only in-frame clonotypes and omits some of them. V and J calls and clone size are as listed in that table; D and trimming were resolved from the DNA. The sample has a few hundred thousand clones; around 90% are singletons.

V and J are TRBV11-2 and TRBJ2-2; a possible D gene is TRBD2 (5 bases). The sequence was obtained from a man aged 25 to 40 who had recovered from COVID-19. The sample was PBMCs or T cells enriched from blood (not recorded which). CDR3 protein: CASSVVATGELFF. CDR3 nucleotide sequence: TGTGCCAGCAGCGTCGTAGCGACCGGGGAGCTGTTTTTT. Drawing the rest from reference TRBV11-2 and TRBJ2-2, the complete variable domain is EAGVAQSPRYKIIEKRQSVAFWCNPISGHATLYWYQQILGQGPKLLIQFQNNGVVDDSQLPKDRFSAERLKGVDSTLKIQPAKLEDSAVYLCASSVVATGELFFGEGSRLTVL.